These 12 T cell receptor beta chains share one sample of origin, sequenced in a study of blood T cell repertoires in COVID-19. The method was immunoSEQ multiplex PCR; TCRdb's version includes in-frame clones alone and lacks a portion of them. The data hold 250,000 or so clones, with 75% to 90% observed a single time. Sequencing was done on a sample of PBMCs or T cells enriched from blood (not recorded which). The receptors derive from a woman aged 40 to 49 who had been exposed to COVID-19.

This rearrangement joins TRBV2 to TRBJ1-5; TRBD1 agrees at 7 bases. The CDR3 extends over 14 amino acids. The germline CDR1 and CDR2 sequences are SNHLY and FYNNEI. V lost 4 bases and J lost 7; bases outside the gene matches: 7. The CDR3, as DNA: TGTGCCAGCAGTGTCGAGGGGGCGGACCAGCCCCAGCATTTT. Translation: CASSVEGADQPQHF. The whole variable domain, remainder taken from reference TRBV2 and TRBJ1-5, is EPEVTQTPSHQVTQMGQEVILRCVPISNHLYFYWYRQILGQKVEFLVSFYNNEISEKSEIFDDQFSVERPDGSNFTLKIRSTKLEDSAMYFCASSVEGADQPQHFGDGTRLSIL.

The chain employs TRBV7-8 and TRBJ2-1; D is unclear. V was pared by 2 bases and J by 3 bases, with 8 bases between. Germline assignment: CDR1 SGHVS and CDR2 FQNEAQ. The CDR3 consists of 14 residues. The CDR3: CASSLWSSYNEQFF. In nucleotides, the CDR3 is TGTGCCAGCAGCTTATGGTCGAGCTACAATGAGCAGTTCTTC.

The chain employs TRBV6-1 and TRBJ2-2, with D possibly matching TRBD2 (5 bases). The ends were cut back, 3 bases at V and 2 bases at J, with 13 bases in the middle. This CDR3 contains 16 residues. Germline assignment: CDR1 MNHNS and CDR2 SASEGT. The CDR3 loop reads CASSEGSGPNTGELFF. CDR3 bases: TGTGCCAGCAGTGAGGGGAGCGGCCCAAACACCGGGGAGCTGTTTTTT.

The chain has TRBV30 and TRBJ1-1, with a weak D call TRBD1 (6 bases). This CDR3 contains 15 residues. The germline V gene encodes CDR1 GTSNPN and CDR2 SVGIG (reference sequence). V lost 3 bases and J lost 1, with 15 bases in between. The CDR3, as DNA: TGTGCCTGGAGCTCGCGGGGAGGGGGGAACACTGAAGCTTTCTTT. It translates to CAWSSRGGGNTEAFF.

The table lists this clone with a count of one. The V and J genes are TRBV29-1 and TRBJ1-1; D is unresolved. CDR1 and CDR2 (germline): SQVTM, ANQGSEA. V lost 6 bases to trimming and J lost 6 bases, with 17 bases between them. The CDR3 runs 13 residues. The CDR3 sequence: CSVRMLSLPEAFF. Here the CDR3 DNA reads TGCAGCGTCCGCATGCTTAGTTTGCCTGAAGCTTTCTTT.

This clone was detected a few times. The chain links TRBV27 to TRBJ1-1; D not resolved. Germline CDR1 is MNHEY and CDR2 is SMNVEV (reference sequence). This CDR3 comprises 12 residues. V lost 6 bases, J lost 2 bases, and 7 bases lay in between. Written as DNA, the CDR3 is TGTGCCAGCAGCAGGTCTAACACTGAAGCTTTCTTT. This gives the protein CASSRSNTEAFF.

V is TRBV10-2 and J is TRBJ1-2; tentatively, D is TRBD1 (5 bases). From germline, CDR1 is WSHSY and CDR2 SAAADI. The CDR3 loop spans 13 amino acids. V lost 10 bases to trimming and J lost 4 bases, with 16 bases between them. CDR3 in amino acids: CATRGRRLYGYTF. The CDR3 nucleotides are TGCGCCACCCGGGGGAGGCGTCTCTATGGCTACACCTTC.

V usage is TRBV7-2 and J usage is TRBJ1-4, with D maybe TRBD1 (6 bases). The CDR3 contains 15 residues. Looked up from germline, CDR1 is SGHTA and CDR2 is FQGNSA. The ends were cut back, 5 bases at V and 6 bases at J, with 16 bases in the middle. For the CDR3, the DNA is TGTGCCAGCAGCCCACGACAGGCCGTGGATGAAAAACTGTTTTTT. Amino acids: CASSPRQAVDEKLFF.

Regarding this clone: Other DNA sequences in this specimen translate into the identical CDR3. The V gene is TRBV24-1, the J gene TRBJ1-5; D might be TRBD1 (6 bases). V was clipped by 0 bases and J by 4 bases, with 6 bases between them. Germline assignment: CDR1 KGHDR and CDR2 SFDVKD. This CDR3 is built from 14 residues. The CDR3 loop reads CATSDLTGNQPQHF. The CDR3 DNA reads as TGTGCCACCAGTGATTTGACAGGGAATCAGCCCCAGCATTTT.

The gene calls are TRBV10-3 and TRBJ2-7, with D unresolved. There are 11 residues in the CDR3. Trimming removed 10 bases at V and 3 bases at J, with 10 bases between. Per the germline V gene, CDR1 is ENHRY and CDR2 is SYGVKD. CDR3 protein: CATQKVYEQYF. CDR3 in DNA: TGTGCCACCCAGAAAGTCTACGAGCAGTACTTC.

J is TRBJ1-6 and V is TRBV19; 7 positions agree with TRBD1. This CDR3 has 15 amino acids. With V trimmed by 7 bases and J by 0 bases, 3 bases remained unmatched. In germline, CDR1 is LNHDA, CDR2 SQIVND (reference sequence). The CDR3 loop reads CASKQGSSYNSPLHF. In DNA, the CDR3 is TGTGCCAGTAAACAGGGGAGCTCCTATAATTCACCCCTCCACTTT.

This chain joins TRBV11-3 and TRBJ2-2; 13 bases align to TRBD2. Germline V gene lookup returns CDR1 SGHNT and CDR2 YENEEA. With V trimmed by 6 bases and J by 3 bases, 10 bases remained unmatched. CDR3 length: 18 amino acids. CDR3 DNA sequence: TGTGCCAGCAGTCGGACTAGCGGGAGATTTCAGGACACCGGGGAGCTGTTTTTT. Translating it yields CASSRTSGRFQDTGELFF.